Listed below are T cell receptor beta chains from one sample, sequenced in a study of cytomegalovirus exposure and HLA in healthy donors. TCRdb's copy holds only in-frame clones and misses some; the assay was immunoSEQ multiplex PCR. The top ten hold 6.3% of the sample, which has 150,000 to 200,000 clones, roughly 85% seen once. Specimen: PBMCs. These receptors all come from a man aged 35-49 years in good health and CMV-seropositive. Both conserved end residues are part of each CDR3. A D gene is named only where the DNA matches it firmly.

TRBJ1-2 | . | TRBV6-1 | CASSRGYYGYTF
TRBJ1-5 | . | TRBV19 | CASSVRLDQPQHF
TRBJ2-1 | TRBD2 | TRBV14 | CASSSGLAGLNEQFF
TRBJ1-2 | . | TRBV19 | CASSPWVRGAGYTF
TRBJ1-3 | TRBD1 | TRBV28 | CASRTGTGKNTIYF
TRBJ1-5 | . | TRBV2 | CASKISSSSNQPQHF
TRBJ2-4 | TRBD1 | TRBV7-6 | CASSLGTGNGIQYF
TRBJ1-6 | . | TRBV4-1 | CASSQDRNSPLHF
TRBJ2-7 | TRBD2 | TRBV9 | CASSVGASGGVYEQYF
TRBJ2-7 | . | TRBV28 | CAGREAAVRQGGEQYF
TRBJ2-1 | TRBD2 | TRBV7-8 | CASSPTGRGAGGEQFF
TRBJ2-1 | TRBD1 | TRBV19 | CASSRTGTGYSNEQFF
TRBJ2-7 | . | TRBV2 | CASSAPFYEQYF
TRBJ2-7 | TRBD2 | TRBV7-8 | CASSLGLAGSQVF
TRBJ2-3 | TRBD1 | TRBV10-1 | CASRLGQGEPDTQYF
TRBJ1-5 | . | TRBV19 | CASSIQDSGSQPQHF
TRBJ2-5 | TRBD2 | TRBV27 | CASSKQRERQETQYF
TRBJ2-2 | TRBD1 | TRBV19 | CASSPRGLGGHLNTGELFF
TRBJ2-1 | . | TRBV6-4 | CASSDMSGTYNEQFF
TRBJ2-1 | TRBD2 | TRBV5-1 | CASSQGLAGVDEQFF
TRBJ2-2 | TRBD2 | TRBV5-1 | CASSLESSGSGTGELFF
TRBJ2-3 | . | TRBV2 | CASSSASLTDTQYF
TRBJ1-4 | TRBD1 | TRBV5-4 | CASSTGTGVNEKLFF
TRBJ2-7 | . | TRBV5-1 | CASSLDPGSSYEQYF
TRBJ2-3 | . | TRBV19 | CASSGAATDTQYF
TRBJ2-6 | TRBD2 | TRBV28 | CASSRLAALSGANVLTF
TRBJ1-1 | . | TRBV9 | CASSVAPGQSNTEAFF
TRBJ1-5 | . | TRBV9 | CASSVAGNQPQHF
. | . | TRBV28 | CASSLLGDSYEQYF
TRBJ2-1 | . | TRBV13 | CASSSPMTGRRGNEQFF
TRBJ2-7 | . | TRBV11-3 | CASSLGRGSSYEQYF
TRBJ1-4 | . | TRBV9 | CASSVSGNEKLFF
TRBJ1-2 | . | TRBV7-2 | CASTNTGFYGYTF
TRBJ2-7 | . | TRBV7-9 | CASSTPGLRTYEQYF
TRBJ2-3 | . | TRBV10-1 | CASKAGNTDTQYF
TRBJ2-3 | . | TRBV18 | CASSWDLGGTDTQYF
TRBJ2-3 | . | TRBV2 | CASSGGRGGDTQYF
TRBJ2-7 | TRBD2 | TRBV19 | CASSMGTGLGEQYF
TRBJ1-1 | . | TRBV2 | CASSEGRGPGVAFF
TRBJ2-7 | . | TRBV28 | CASSLIGQNYEQYF
TRBJ2-7 | TRBD1 | TRBV2 | CASRDRTGMYEQYF
TRBJ2-7 | TRBD1 | TRBV6-5 | CASSYGQGAEQYF
TRBJ2-7 | TRBD2 | TRBV5-6 | CASSMTSGSREQYF
TRBJ2-2 | TRBD2 | TRBV11-3 | CASNLAGVNTGELFF
TRBJ2-5 | . | TRBV5-6 | CASSPSSSGETQYF
TRBJ2-7 | TRBD1 | TRBV5-1 | CASSFRQGQVIGPSYEQYF
TRBJ1-3 | . | TRBV7-9 | CASSLGGASGNTIYF
TRBJ2-1 | . | TRBV7-6 | CASSYGNNEQFF
TRBJ1-2 | TRBD1 | TRBV28 | CASSLGTGGGYTF
TRBJ1-2 | TRBD1 | TRBV6-5 | CASSPGTVGGYTF
TRBJ1-6 | . | TRBV14 | CASSQVSNSPLHF
TRBJ2-2 | . | TRBV11-3 | CASSSPRNTGELFF